This T cell receptor beta chain was identified in a study of molecular identifiers for immune sequencing clone quantification. About this clonotype: A read error may explain this, as a much larger clone is one base away.

Germline CDR1 MNHEY, CDR2 SVGAGI. The CDR3 is 15 residues long. Via MiXCR, TCRdb re-called the PCR reads, giving one row per CDR3 protein. The sample includes about 640,000 distinct CDR3 sequences, just under 20% of them seen just once. Input material: naive CD8+ T cells from blood, with Jurkat cell RNA spiked in. Subset defined: FACS-sorted CD8+CD4-CCR7+CD45RA+ naive T cells. The TCR sequence derives from a human donor in good health. Some libraries in this study had Jurkat cell RNA spiked in. The chain carries TRBV6-5 and TRBJ2-2, with 11 positions matching TRBD2. In nucleotides, the CDR3 is TGTGCCAACAGTCTAGCGGGAGGTGAGACCGGGGAGCTGTTTTTT. Translating it yields CANSLAGGETGELFF.